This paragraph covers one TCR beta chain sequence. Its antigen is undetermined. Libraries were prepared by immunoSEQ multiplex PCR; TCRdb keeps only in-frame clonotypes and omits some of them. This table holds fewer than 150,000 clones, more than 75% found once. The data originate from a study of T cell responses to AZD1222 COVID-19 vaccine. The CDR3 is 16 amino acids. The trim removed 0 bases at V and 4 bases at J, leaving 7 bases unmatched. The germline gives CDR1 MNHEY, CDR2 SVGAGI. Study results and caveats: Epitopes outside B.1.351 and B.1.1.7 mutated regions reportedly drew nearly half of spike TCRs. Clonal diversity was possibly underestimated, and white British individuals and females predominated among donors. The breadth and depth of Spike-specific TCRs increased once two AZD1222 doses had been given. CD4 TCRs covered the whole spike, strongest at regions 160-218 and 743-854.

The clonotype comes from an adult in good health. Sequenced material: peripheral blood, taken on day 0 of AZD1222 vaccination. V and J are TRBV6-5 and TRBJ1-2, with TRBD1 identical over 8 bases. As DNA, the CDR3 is TGTGCCAGCAGTTACTCTCAGGGGGCCTTCCGCTATGGCTACACCTTC. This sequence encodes CASSYSQGAFRYGYTF.